These 13 T cell receptor beta chains were all obtained from the same sample, sequenced in a study of blood T cells in healthy people across ages. Primed by a sample-barcoded 5' primer and a J-beta primer mix, a second PCR proceeded for 7 to 11 cycles. Each CDR3 protein gets one entry after TCRdb re-called the 5' RACE reads with MiXCR. The table records about 1,600,000 distinct CDR3 sequences, roughly 40% of them present only once. The sequenced sample was blood. These receptors were taken from a woman aged 18-29 years in good health.

The J gene is TRBJ1-4, the V gene TRBV12-3 or TRBV12-4, with 8 bases fitting TRBD1. The CDR3 consists of 16 residues. After removal of 10 bases from V and 0 bases from J, the junction contained 10 bases not matched to a gene. The CDR3 spells CATEDRAKTTNEKLFF. The CDR3 DNA reads TGTGCCACCGAGGACAGGGCAAAGACAACTAATGAAAAACTGTTTTTT.

This chain joins TRBV20-1 and TRBJ1-1; unclear D gene. The CDR3 is made up of 15 amino acids. Trimming stripped 0 bases from V and 1 base from J, with 12 bases between. Germline V lookup: CDR1 DFQATT, CDR2 SNEGSKA (reference sequence). The CDR3 protein is CSARDLVLWNTEAFF. The CDR3 coding sequence is TGCAGTGCTAGAGATCTGGTGCTATGGAACACTGAAGCTTTCTTT.

This clonotype turned up a few times. V usage is TRBV20-1 and J usage is TRBJ2-7; D is ambiguous. Germline CDR1 reads DFQATT; CDR2 reads SNEGSKA (reference sequence). The CDR3 contains 14 residues. V lost 0 bases and J 2 bases, leaving 11 bases between the germline ends. The chain's CDR3 is CSARDSQVTYEQYF. The CDR3 DNA follows: TGCAGTGCTAGAGATAGTCAGGTAACCTACGAGCAGTACTTC.

This clonotype was seen only once. At one of its ends the junction is not consistent with the germline gene, which may arise from a read error. V usage is TRBV9 and J usage is TRBJ1-2; D may be TRBD1 (5 bases). CDR1 and CDR2 (germline): SGDLS, YYNGEE. This CDR3 is built from 14 residues. The CDR3 sequence: CASSVEGDPYDYTF. CDR3 coding DNA: TGTGCCAGCAGCGTAGAAGGGGACCCCTATGACTACACCTTC.

This chain joins TRBV12-3 or TRBV12-4 and TRBJ2-1; no definite D call. V shed 7 bases and J shed 2 bases, with 15 bases lying between them. This CDR3 is 15 amino acids long. CDR3 residues: CASTLRRGAYNEQFF. DNA of the CDR3: TGTGCCAGCACCCTCAGGCGTGGTGCCTACAATGAGCAGTTCTTC.

This clonotype has at least ten counts. The chain is built from TRBV29-1 and TRBJ2-7; a weak D match, TRBD2 (6 bases). V was trimmed by 6 bases and J by 3 bases, leaving 18 bases between them. The CDR3 runs to 14 residues. Germline V gene data show CDR1 as SQVTM and CDR2 as ANQGSEA. CDR3 region: CSVTELGEVYEQYF. DNA for the CDR3: TGCAGCGTGACAGAACTCGGGGAGGTCTACGAGCAGTACTTC.

The gene calls are TRBV6-4 and TRBJ1-1, with D possibly being TRBD1 (6 bases). The CDR3 contains 14 residues. Germline CDR1 reads MRHNA; CDR2 reads SNTAGT. Trimming took 7 bases from V and 4 from J, leaving 16 bases between them. CDR3 sequence: CASIFDRRSTEAFF. In DNA form, the CDR3 reads TGTGCCAGCATATTTGACAGGAGGAGCACTGAAGCTTTCTTT.

V gene TRBV3-1 combines with J gene TRBJ2-5, with D possibly being TRBD2 (5 bases). The CDR3 has 16 amino acids. CDR1 LGHDT and CDR2 YNNKEL come from the germline V gene (reference sequence). Trimming pared 7 bases from V and 2 bases from J, leaving 20 bases between. The CDR3 sequence is CASKTSLLGWQETQYF. The CDR3 nucleotides read TGTGCCAGCAAAACCTCATTACTAGGGTGGCAAGAGACCCAGTACTTC.

The rearrangement uses TRBV9 and TRBJ1-2, with 7 bases fitting TRBD1. The ends lost 4 bases at V and 1 base at J; junction bases unmatched: 7. This CDR3 is built from 15 residues. Germline V lookup: CDR1 SGDLS, CDR2 YYNGEE. The chain's CDR3 is CASSPTGDGNYGYTF. The CDR3 bases are TGTGCCAGCAGCCCTACAGGGGACGGTAACTATGGCTACACCTTC.

J is TRBJ2-1 and V is TRBV11-2; 7 nucleotides agree with TRBD2. The V gene end was trimmed by 2 bases and the J gene end by 6 bases; junction bases not matched to a gene: 7. The CDR3 is made up of 15 amino acids. In germline, CDR1 is SGHAT, CDR2 FQNNGV. CDR3 region: CASSLSSGTVNEQFF. CDR3 nucleotide sequence: TGTGCCAGCAGCTTATCAAGCGGGACTGTCAATGAGCAGTTCTTC.

The chain combines TRBV10-3 with TRBJ2-1, with 8 nucleotides matching TRBD2. CDR1 ENHRY and CDR2 SYGVKD come from the germline V gene. The J segment lost 2 bases and the V segment lost 3 bases, leaving 6 bases of the junction unmatched. The CDR3 contains 16 residues. CDR3 DNA: TGTGCCATCAGTGAACCAGCGGGAGACACCTACAATGAGCAGTTCTTC. Encoded protein: CAISEPAGDTYNEQFF.

This clonotype was seen only a few times. This chain joins TRBV20-1 and TRBJ2-5, with 10 bases matching TRBD1. The CDR3 is 14 residues long. V was clipped by 6 bases and J by 1 base; unmatched bases: 5. Germline-derived CDR1 and CDR2 are DFQATT and SNEGSKA (reference sequence). CDR3 amino acids: CSAYDRGPQETQYF. CDR3 DNA sequence: TGCAGTGCCTATGACAGGGGGCCCCAAGAGACCCAGTACTTC.

A few counts support this clonotype. The chain carries TRBV27 and TRBJ2-5; the D gene is possibly TRBD2 (6 bases). V shed 6 bases and J shed 7 bases, with 21 bases lying between them. The CDR3 contains 15 residues. In germline, CDR1 is MNHEY, CDR2 SMNVEV (reference sequence). The CDR3 is CASRTQTRGGGTQYF. The CDR3, as DNA: TGTGCCAGCAGGACTCAGACTAGGGGAGGAGGGACCCAGTACTTC.